The present T cell receptor (beta chain) was sequenced within a study of shared clonotypes between healthy human individuals. Study-level background: The study used three CD4 naive, three CD4 memory, two CD8 naive and one CD8 memory plate per donor.

In the original workflow: ImmunoSEQ output held junction-only sequences without quality scores, so filtering differed. TCRdb keeps only in-frame clones here, not all; method: immunoSEQ multiplex PCR. V and J calls and clone size are as listed in that table; D and trimming were resolved from the DNA. The sample yields some 300,000 clones, roughly 70% seen once. Germline loops: CDR1 MDHEN, CDR2 SYDVKM. Trimming removed 4 bases from V and 7 bases from J; junction bases left unmatched: 7. CDR3 size: 15 residues. The authors divided CD4+ cells into CD45RA+ naive and CD45RA-negative memory subsets. This TCR was sampled from a man aged 25 to 40 in good health. The sample was memory CD4+ T cells sorted from blood. Noted subset: CD45RA-negative fraction. This chain joins TRBV28 and TRBJ2-1; 10 bases map to TRBD2. The CDR3 protein is CASSSGLAEINEQFF. Written as DNA, the CDR3 is TGTGCCAGCAGTTCTGGACTAGCGGAGATAAATGAGCAGTTCTTC.